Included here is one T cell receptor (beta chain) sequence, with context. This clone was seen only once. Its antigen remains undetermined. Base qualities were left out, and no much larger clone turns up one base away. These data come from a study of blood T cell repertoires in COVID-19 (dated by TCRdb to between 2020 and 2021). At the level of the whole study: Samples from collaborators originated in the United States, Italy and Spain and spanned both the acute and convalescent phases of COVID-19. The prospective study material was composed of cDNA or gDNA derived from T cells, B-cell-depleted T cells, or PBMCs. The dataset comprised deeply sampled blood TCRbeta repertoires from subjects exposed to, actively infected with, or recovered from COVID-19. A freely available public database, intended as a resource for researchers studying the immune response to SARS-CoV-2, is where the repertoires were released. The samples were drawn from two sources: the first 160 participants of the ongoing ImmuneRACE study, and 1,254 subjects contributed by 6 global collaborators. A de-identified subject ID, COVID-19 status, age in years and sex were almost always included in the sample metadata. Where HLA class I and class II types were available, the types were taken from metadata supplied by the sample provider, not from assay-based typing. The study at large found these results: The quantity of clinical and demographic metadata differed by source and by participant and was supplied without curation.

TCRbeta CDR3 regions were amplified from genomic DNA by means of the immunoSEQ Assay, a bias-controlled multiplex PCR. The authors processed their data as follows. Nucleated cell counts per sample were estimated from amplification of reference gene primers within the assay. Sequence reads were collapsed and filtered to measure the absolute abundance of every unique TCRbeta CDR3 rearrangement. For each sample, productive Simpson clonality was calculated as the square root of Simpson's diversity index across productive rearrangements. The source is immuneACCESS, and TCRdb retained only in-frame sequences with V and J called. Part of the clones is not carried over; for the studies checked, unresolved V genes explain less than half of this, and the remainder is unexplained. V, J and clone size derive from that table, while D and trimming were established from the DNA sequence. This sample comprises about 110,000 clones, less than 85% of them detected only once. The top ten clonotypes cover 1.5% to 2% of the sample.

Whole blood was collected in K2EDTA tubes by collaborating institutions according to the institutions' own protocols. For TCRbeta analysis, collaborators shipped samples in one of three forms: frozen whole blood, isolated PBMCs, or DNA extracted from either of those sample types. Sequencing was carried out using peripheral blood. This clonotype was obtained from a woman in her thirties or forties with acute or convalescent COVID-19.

The CDR3 here reads CASSLGAEQFF. The DNA sequence is TGTGCCAGCAGTTTGGGGGCTGAGCAGTTCTTC. In this chain, TRBV12-3 or TRBV12-4 is recombined with TRBJ2-1, with a tentative D gene TRBD1 over 6 matching bases. Including cysteine and phenylalanine, the CDR3 has 11 amino acids. The DNA shown is the 33-base CDR3, in frame from base 1. Deletion took 3 bases off V and 9 bases off J, with a span of 6 bases between the germline ends.